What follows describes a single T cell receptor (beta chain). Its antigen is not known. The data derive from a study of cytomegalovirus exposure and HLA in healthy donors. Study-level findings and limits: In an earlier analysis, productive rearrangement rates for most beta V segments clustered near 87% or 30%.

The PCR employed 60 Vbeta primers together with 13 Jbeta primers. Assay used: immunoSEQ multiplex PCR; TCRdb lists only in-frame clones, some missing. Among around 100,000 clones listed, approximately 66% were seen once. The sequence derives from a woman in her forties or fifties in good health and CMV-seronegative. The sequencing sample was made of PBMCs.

The CDR3 protein is CASSYSAGNTEAFF. Here the CDR3 DNA reads TGTGCCAGCAGTTACTCGGCTGGGAACACTGAAGCTTTCTTT. The V and J genes are TRBV6-5 and TRBJ1-1; D not resolved. V was trimmed by 0 bases and J by 1 base, leaving 6 bases between them. The CDR3 contains 14 residues. Germline V gene data show CDR1 as MNHEY and CDR2 as SVGAGI.